The clone carrying this TCR beta chain was found once. The antigen is unknown. This record comes from a study of cytomegalovirus exposure and HLA in healthy donors. Study results and limitations: V- and J-gene trimming of TCR beta was linked (in a later analysis) to a missense DCLRE1C variant. Previously analyzed data showed that most TCR beta V segments were productive at a frequency of about 87% or about 30%. CMV serostatus alone was available as immune exposure information.

Among the donors, all were healthy bone marrow donors. Germline V gene sequence: CDR1 LNHDA, CDR2 SQIVND (reference sequence). With 1 base clipped from V and 4 bases from J, the junction kept 3 bases outside the gene matches. This CDR3 has 15 residues. A multiplex PCR was run with 60 Vbeta primers and 13 Jbeta primers. The protocol was immunoSEQ multiplex PCR, while the TCRdb copy is restricted to in-frame clones and leaves out a portion. The sample yields some 180,000 clones, 75% to 90% seen once. The sequenced sample consisted of PBMCs. V and J are TRBV19 and TRBJ1-5; 8 bases agree with TRBD1. The sequence derives from a girl aged 10-17 years in good health and CMV-seropositive. The CDR3 region has the DNA TGTGCCAGTAGTATAGCAGGGACAGGTAATCAGCCCCAGCATTTT. Translated, it gives CASSIAGTGNQPQHF.